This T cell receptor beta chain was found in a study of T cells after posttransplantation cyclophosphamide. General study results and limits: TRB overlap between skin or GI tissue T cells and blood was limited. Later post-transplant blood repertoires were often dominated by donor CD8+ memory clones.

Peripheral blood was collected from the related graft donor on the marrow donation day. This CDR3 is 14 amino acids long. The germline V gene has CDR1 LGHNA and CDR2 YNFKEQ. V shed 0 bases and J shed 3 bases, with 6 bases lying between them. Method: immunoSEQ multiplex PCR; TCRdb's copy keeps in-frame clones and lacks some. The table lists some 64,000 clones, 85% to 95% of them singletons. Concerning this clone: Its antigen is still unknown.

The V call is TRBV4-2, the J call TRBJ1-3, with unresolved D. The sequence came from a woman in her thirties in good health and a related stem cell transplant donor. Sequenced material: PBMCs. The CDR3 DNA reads TGTGCCAGCAGCCAAGATCAAGGTGGAAACACCATATATTTT. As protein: CASSQDQGGNTIYF.